These 7 T cell receptor beta chains originate from one sample sequenced in a study of blood T cell repertoires in COVID-19. TCRdb's table, derived via immunoSEQ multiplex PCR, lists solely in-frame clones and lacks some. The data hold about 340,000 clones, with over 70% observed a single time. The source material was peripheral blood. Every receptor here comes from a man aged 25-45 years with active or convalescent COVID-19.

The chain employs TRBV7-3 and TRBJ1-1; D remains ambiguous. The V gene lost 4 bases and the J gene lost 1 base, with 7 bases spanning the gap. CDR1 is SGHTA, CDR2 FQGTGA, per germline. This CDR3 region has 13 residues. CDR3 region: CASSSGRNTEAFF. DNA for the CDR3: TGTGCCAGCAGCTCCGGTCGGAACACTGAAGCTTTCTTT.

As regards this clone: This same CDR3 is encoded by further DNA sequences in the sample. The V gene is TRBV29-1, the J gene TRBJ2-2; TRBD1 agrees at 10 bases. Germline CDR1 SQVTM, CDR2 ANQGSEA. The CDR3 runs to 15 residues. The J segment lost 5 bases and the V segment lost 7 bases, leaving 10 bases of the junction unmatched. This chain's CDR3 is CSASGTGEITGELFF. DNA of the CDR3: TGCAGCGCATCCGGGACAGGGGAGATAACCGGGGAGCTGTTTTTT.

The chain carries TRBV24-1 and TRBJ2-5; 9 positions agree with TRBD2. J lost 1 base, V lost 5 bases, and 4 bases had no gene match. Germline V gives CDR1 KGHDR, CDR2 SFDVKD. The CDR3 is made up of 15 amino acids. The CDR3 here is CATSVASGTQETQYF. The CDR3 region has the DNA TGTGCCACCAGTGTGGCTAGCGGGACCCAAGAGACCCAGTACTTC.

Points on this clone: The sample has other DNA sequences that encode this CDR3 too. The chain joins TRBV18 to TRBJ1-2; TRBD1 matches at 7 bases. The CDR3 runs 13 residues. The V gene's germline CDR1 is KGHSH and CDR2 LQKENI. V gave up 6 bases and J gave up 3 bases; unmatched junction bases: 4. The CDR3 nucleotides read TGTGCCAGCTCCCCAGGGACAGACTATGGCTACACCTTC. Translated: CASSPGTDYGYTF.

The genes are TRBV4-3 and TRBJ2-2; weak D call: TRBD2 (6 bases). The CDR3 extends over 15 amino acids. From germline, CDR1 is LGHNA and CDR2 YSLEER. Trimming pared 4 bases from V and 4 bases from J, leaving 13 bases between. This CDR3 reads CASSPGGHITGELFF. DNA of the CDR3: TGCGCCAGCAGCCCCGGAGGGCACATCACCGGGGAGCTGTTTTTT.

This chain links TRBV2 with TRBJ1-1; TRBD1 might be the D (6 bases). The CDR3 is 14 amino acids. The germline CDR1 and CDR2 sequences are SNHLY and FYNNEI. V lost 10 bases to trimming and J lost 1 base, with 16 bases between them. The CDR3 sequence is CATGGGGPNTEAFF. The CDR3 nucleotides are TGTGCCACCGGAGGGGGGGGGCCGAACACTGAAGCTTTCTTT.

The V call is TRBV4-2, the J call TRBJ1-6; 7 bases line up with TRBD1. This CDR3 region has 19 residues. Germline CDR1 reads LGHNA; CDR2 reads YNFKEQ. V shed 0 bases and J 9 bases; nucleotides not matched to a gene: 17. The DNA for the CDR3 is TGTGCCAGCAGCCAAGATAGGCCCAAGGGGGCGCGAATGGTTTCACCCCTCCACTTT. Protein sequence: CASSQDRPKGARMVSPLHF.